The 19 T cell receptor beta chains below were found in one sample sequenced in a study of T-cell reconstitution after alpha-beta-depleted transplantation in children. Researchers prepared the TCRbeta library using unique molecular identifiers, the study reports. TCRdb ran MiXCR on the PCR reads and lists one entry per CDR3 protein. Of 670,000 or so distinct CDR3 sequences listed, around 13% are singletons. Here the sequenced sample was PBMCs, taken before TCRalphabeta/CD19-depleted stem cell transplant. These receptors all stem from a girl aged 2-9 years with congenital amegakaryocytic thrombocytopenia, due to receive a stem cell transplant.

The chain is built from TRBV7-9 and TRBJ2-1, with D tentatively TRBD1 (6 bases). CDR1 and CDR2 (germline): SEHNR, FQNEAQ (reference sequence). The CDR3 runs 15 residues. The V and J ends lost 5 bases and 2 bases respectively, with 13 bases between them. CDR3 amino acids: CASSLPTGTYNEQFF. The DNA of the CDR3 is TGTGCCAGCAGCCTCCCGACAGGCACCTACAATGAGCAGTTCTTC.

This clonotype was observed a few times. A much larger clone differs from this one at a single base, so this may be a read error. This sequence joins TRBV5-1 and TRBJ1-1; D call uncertain. The V and J ends lost 0 bases and 0 bases respectively, with 6 bases between them. Germline V gene lookup returns CDR1 SGHRS and CDR2 YFSETQ. This CDR3 comprises 14 residues. The CDR3 spells CASSLEGVNTEAFF. Here the CDR3 DNA reads TGCGCCAGCAGCTTGGAGGGAGTGAACACTGAAGCTTTCTTT.

Only a few counts were recorded for this clonotype. V usage is TRBV7-2 and J usage is TRBJ2-1; D unresolved. Germline CDR1 is SGHTA and CDR2 is FQGNSA. The CDR3 spans 12 residues. Deletions cut 2 bases from V and 12 bases from J, with 11 bases between. CDR3 residues: CASSLLRVGQFF. CDR3 bases: TGTGCCAGCAGCTTACTCCGAGTTGGGCAGTTCTTC.

V usage is TRBV5-1 and J usage is TRBJ2-1, with a possible D match to TRBD2 (5 bases). Germline-derived CDR1 and CDR2 are SGHRS and YFSETQ. The CDR3 has 13 amino acids. V dropped 6 bases and J dropped 2 bases, with 9 bases sitting between them. The CDR3 spells CASTTSTYNEQFF. The CDR3 region has the DNA TGCGCCAGCACTACTAGTACCTACAATGAGCAGTTCTTC.

A remark on this clonotype: Since a much larger clone is just one base distant, this may be a read error. The chain couples TRBV20-1 to TRBJ2-7; D is unclear. The CDR3 is made up of 15 amino acids. The V end was cut by 7 bases, the J end by 5 bases, with 24 bases between. The germline V gene has CDR1 DFQATT and CDR2 SNEGSKA (reference sequence). CDR3 in amino acids: CSGLRIGENLHEQYF. CDR3 bases: TGCAGTGGACTTAGAATAGGAGAGAACCTCCACGAGCAGTACTTC.

This clonotype occurred many times. J is TRBJ2-1 and V is TRBV20-1; D is unresolved. The germline V and J ends were trimmed by 5 bases and 6 bases, with 17 bases remaining between them. From germline, CDR1 is DFQATT and CDR2 SNEGSKA (reference sequence). This CDR3 comprises 14 residues. The CDR3, as DNA: TGCAGTGCTTTTCAGCAATTACCTAGCAATGAGCAGTTCTTC. It is translated as CSAFQQLPSNEQFF.

Only a few counts were recorded for this clonotype. The chain employs TRBV15 and TRBJ2-1; 9 positions match TRBD1. Germline V lookup: CDR1 LNHNV, CDR2 YYDKDF (reference sequence). The length of the CDR3 is 17 residues. V trimming: 0 bases; J trimming: 3 bases; junction bases outside the gene matches: 6. CDR3 residues: CATSRDLGTGYYNEQFF. The CDR3 DNA sequence: TGTGCCACCAGCAGAGATTTGGGGACAGGGTACTACAATGAGCAGTTCTTC. The full variable domain, in which reference TRBV15 and TRBJ2-1 provide the parts outside the CDR3, is DAMVIQNPRYQVTQFGKPVTLSCSQTLNHNVMYWYQQKSSQAPKLLFHYYDKDFNNEADTPDNFQSRRPNTSFCFLDIRSPGLGDTAMYLCATSRDLGTGYYNEQFFGPGTRLTVL.

This clonotype was seen repeatedly, ten times or more. The V gene is TRBV27, the J gene TRBJ2-1, with D unclear. The CDR3 totals 14 residues. Germline CDR1 reads MNHEY; CDR2 reads SMNVEV (reference sequence). V lost 5 bases, J lost 7 bases, and 15 bases lay in between. CDR3 coding DNA: TGTGCCAGCAGTATGGACCCTGATTCAAATGAGCAGTTCTTC. Translated, it gives CASSMDPDSNEQFF.

This clonotype was seen ten or more times. The chain has TRBV12-3 or TRBV12-4 and TRBJ2-1; TRBD1 might be the D (5 bases). The CDR3 is 13 residues long. Trimming shortened V by 8 bases and J by 5 bases, and 13 bases separated the two germline ends. CDR3 region: CASSLPGNNEQFF. The CDR3 DNA follows: TGTGCCAGCTCCCTACCAGGGAACAATGAGCAGTTCTTC.

This clonotype was counted ten times or more. The chain is built from TRBV20-1 and TRBJ2-4, with a tentative D call TRBD2 (7 bases). V was clipped by 0 bases and J by 8 bases, with 20 bases between them. The germline gives CDR1 DFQATT, CDR2 SNEGSKA (reference sequence). This CDR3 region has 16 residues. DNA for the CDR3: TGCAGTGCTAGAGAGATTGGTCTGCGGGGGCAGGACATTCAGTACTTC. It codes for CSAREIGLRGQDIQYF.

This clonotype was counted ten times or more. V usage is TRBV7-6 and J usage is TRBJ2-1; D not certain. Germline V gives CDR1 SGHVS, CDR2 FNYEAQ. V was pared by 0 bases and J by 10 bases, with 13 bases between. The CDR3 covers 14 residues. The CDR3 sequence is CASSLALKTGEQFF. DNA of the CDR3: TGTGCCAGCAGCTTAGCCCTTAAGACTGGAGAGCAGTTCTTC.

The chain combines TRBV12-3 or TRBV12-4 with TRBJ2-6; a weak D match, TRBD2 (5 bases). The CDR3 is 13 residues long. Trimming removed 6 bases at V and 9 bases at J, with 12 bases between. The CDR3 DNA reads TGTGCCAGCAGCCCCGACCGGGACAACGTCCTGACTTTC. It is translated as CASSPDRDNVLTF.

This sequence joins TRBV20-1 and TRBJ1-2; no definite D call. The V end lost 6 bases, the J end lost 7 bases, and 24 bases lay between the germline ends. The length of the CDR3 is 15 residues. Germline CDR1 is DFQATT and CDR2 is SNEGSKA (reference sequence). The CDR3: CSATRESAAEGGYTF. The CDR3 nucleotides are TGCAGTGCGACTAGAGAGAGCGCGGCAGAGGGTGGCTACACCTTC.

This clonotype showed up many times. The chain couples TRBV6-4 to TRBJ1-2; D might be TRBD1 (6 bases). This CDR3 is 19 amino acids long. Germline CDR1 MRHNA, CDR2 SNTAGT. The germline V and J ends were trimmed by 8 bases and 7 bases, with 35 bases remaining between them. The CDR3 bases are TGTGCCAGCGAGACTCACGGGGGCTCTAGAAGGGACGTTCGCTGTGGCTACACCTTC. Its protein product is CASETHGGSRRDVRCGYTF.

Only a few counts were recorded for this clonotype. The chain links TRBV6-5 to TRBJ2-7; D gene ambiguous. The CDR3 totals 16 residues. V was cut by 2 bases and J by 0 bases, with 14 bases left in between. The germline V gene has CDR1 MNHEY and CDR2 SVGAGI. The CDR3 protein is CASSYRKPAISYEQYF. The CDR3 DNA follows: TGTGCCAGCAGTTACCGAAAACCGGCCATCTCCTACGAGCAGTACTTC.

This clonotype appeared many times. The genes are TRBV5-1 and TRBJ2-1, with D possibly matching TRBD2 (5 bases). V dropped 5 bases and J dropped 1 base, with 10 bases sitting between them. Germline-derived CDR1 and CDR2 are SGHRS and YFSETQ. The CDR3 has 14 amino acids. The CDR3 DNA sequence: TGCGCCAGCAGGGCTACGGGGTCCTACAATGAGCAGTTCTTC. Translation: CASRATGSYNEQFF.

This clonotype has more than one count but fewer than ten. The gene calls are TRBV28 and TRBJ2-3; D ambiguous. Germline CDR1 reads MDHEN; CDR2 reads SYDVKM. There are 16 residues in the CDR3. V was shortened by 5 bases and J by 1 base, with 16 bases between the two germline ends. CDR3 amino acids: CASSPPGMSGTDTQYF. The DNA of the CDR3 is TGTGCCAGCAGTCCCCCTGGGATGTCGGGCACAGATACGCAGTATTTT.

This clonotype has a handful of counts. Being one base from a much bigger clone, this may be a read error. The V gene is TRBV12-3 or TRBV12-4, the J gene TRBJ2-1, with D possibly TRBD2 on 6 matching bases. The CDR3 is 13 residues long. This CDR3 is CASSPGVNNEHFF. Here the CDR3 DNA reads TGTGCCAGCAGCCCGGGAGTTAACAATGAGCATTTCTTC.

This rearrangement joins TRBV5-1 to TRBJ2-1; 14 bases line up with TRBD2. Germline CDR1 and CDR2: SGHRS and YFSETQ. There are 18 residues in the CDR3. V trimming: 3 bases; J trimming: 3 bases; junction bases outside the gene matches: 8. The CDR3 coding sequence is TGCGCCAGCAGCTGGGGACTAGCGGGAGTGTTAGTCTACAATGAGCAGTTCTTC. Translated: CASSWGLAGVLVYNEQFF.